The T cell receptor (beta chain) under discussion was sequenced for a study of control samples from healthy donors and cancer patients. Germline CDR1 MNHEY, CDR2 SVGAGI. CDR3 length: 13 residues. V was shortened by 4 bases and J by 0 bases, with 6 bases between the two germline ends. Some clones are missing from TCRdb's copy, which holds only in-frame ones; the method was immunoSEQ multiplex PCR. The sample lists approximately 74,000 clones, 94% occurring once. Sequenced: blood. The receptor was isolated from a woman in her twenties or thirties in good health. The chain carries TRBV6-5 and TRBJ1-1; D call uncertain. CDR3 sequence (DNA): TGTGCCAGCAGTTTACACCTGAACACTGAAGCTTTCTTT. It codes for CASSLHLNTEAFF.